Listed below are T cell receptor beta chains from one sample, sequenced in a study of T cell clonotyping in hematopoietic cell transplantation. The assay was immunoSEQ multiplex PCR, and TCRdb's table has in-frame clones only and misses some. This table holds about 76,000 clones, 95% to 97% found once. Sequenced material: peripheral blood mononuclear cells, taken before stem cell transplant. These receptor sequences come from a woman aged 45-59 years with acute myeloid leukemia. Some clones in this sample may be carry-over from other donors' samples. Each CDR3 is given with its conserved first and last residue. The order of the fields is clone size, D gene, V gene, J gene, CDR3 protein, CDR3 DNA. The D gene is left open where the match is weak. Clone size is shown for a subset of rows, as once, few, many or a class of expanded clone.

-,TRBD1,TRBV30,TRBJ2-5,CAWSRTGKETQYF,TGTGCCTGGAGTCGGACAGGGAAAGAGACCCAGTACTTC
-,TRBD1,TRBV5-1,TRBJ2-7,CASSLDTGTGGREQYF,TGCGCCAGCAGCTTGGACACCGGGACAGGGGGTCGCGAGCAGTACTTC
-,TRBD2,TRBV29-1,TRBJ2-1,CSVRGLAGVDNEQFF,TGCAGCGTTAGGGGACTAGCGGGAGTAGACAATGAGCAGTTCTTC
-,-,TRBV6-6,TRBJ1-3,CASWPTGNTIYF,TGTGCCAGCTGGCCAACCGGAAACACCATATATTTT
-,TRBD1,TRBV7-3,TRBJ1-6,CASSSQGDSPLHF,TGTGCCAGCAGCTCGCAGGGGGATTCACCCCTCCACTTT
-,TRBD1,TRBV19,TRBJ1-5,CASTGDRLSGNQPQHF,TGTGCCAGTACCGGGGACAGGCTTAGCGGCAATCAGCCCCAGCATTTT
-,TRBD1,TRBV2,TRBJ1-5,CASVRDSDQPQHF,TGTGCCAGCGTCCGGGACAGTGATCAGCCCCAGCATTTT
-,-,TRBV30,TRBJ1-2,CAWSVTAAGGYTF,TGTGCCTGGAGTGTAACGGCCGCGGGGGGCTACACCTTC
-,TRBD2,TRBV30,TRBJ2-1,CAWSLLAGVGNEQFF,TGTGCCTGGAGTCTACTAGCGGGAGTGGGGAATGAGCAGTTCTTC
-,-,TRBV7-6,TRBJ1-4,CASSSKQGGEKLFF,TGTGCCAGCAGCTCGAAACAGGGTGGTGAAAAACTGTTTTTT
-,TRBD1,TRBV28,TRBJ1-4,CASSPGQGHEKLFF,TGTGCCAGCAGTCCCGGACAGGGGCATGAAAAACTGTTTTTT
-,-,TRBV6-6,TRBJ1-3,CASSYSRGGHTIYF,TGTGCCAGCAGTTACTCTCGTGGAGGCCACACCATATATTTT
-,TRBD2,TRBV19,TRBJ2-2,CASSIRREPVTGELFF,TGTGCCAGTAGTATAAGGCGGGAGCCGGTCACCGGGGAGCTGTTTTTT
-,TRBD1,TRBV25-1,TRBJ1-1,CASSEYRMDRAMNTEAFF,TGTGCCAGCAGTGAATACAGGATGGACAGGGCGATGAACACTGAAGCTTTCTTT
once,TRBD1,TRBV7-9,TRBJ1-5,CASSPWAGGGGLDQPQHF,TGTGCCAGCAGCCCATGGGCAGGGGGCGGTGGGCTGGATCAGCCCCAGCATTTT
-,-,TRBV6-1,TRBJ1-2,CASSKRGAGDYGYTF,TGTGCCAGCAGCAAACGCGGGGCAGGGGACTATGGCTACACCTTC
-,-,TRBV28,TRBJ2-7,CASRRTEGGERSYEQYF,TGTGCCAGCAGGCGGACAGAGGGCGGGGAGCGATCCTACGAGCAGTACTTC
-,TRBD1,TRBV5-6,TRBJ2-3,CASSLVTGAGTDTQYF,TGTGCCAGCAGCTTGGTAACAGGGGCTGGCACAGATACGCAGTATTTT
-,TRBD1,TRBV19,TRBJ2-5,CASSNTGGAETQYF,TGTGCCAGTAGTAACACAGGGGGCGCCGAGACCCAGTACTTC
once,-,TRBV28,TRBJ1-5,CASSLGGSSNQPQHF,TGTGCCAGCAGTTTGGGAGGGAGTAGCAATCAGCCCCAGCATTTT
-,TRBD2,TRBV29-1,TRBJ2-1,CSAGLAGGLNEQFF,TGCAGCGCTGGCCTCGCGGGGGGTCTAAATGAGCAGTTCTTC
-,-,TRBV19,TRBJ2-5,CASSIQETQYF,TGTGCCAGTAGTATACAAGAGACCCAGTACTTC
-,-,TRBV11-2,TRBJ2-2,CASSLAGIGELFF,TGTGCCAGCAGCTTAGCAGGGATCGGGGAGCTGTTTTTT
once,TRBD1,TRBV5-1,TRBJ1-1,CASSTSYRGSQKDTEAFF,TGCGCCAGCAGCACAAGTTACAGGGGGTCCCAAAAGGACACTGAAGCTTTCTTT
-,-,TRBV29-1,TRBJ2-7,CSVAGTGNYEQYF,TGCAGCGTGGCCGGGACTGGGAACTACGAGCAGTACTTC
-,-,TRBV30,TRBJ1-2,CAWSLMGYGYTF,TGTGCCTGGAGCTTAATGGGGTATGGCTACACCTTC
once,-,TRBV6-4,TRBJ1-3,CASSTIPGNTIYF,TGTGCCAGCAGCACCATTCCTGGAAACACCATATATTTT
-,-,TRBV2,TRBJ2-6,CASKDRTFSGANVLTF,TGTGCCAGCAAAGACAGGACATTCTCTGGGGCCAACGTCCTGACTTTC
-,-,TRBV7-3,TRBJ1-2,CASSPSGQYGYTF,TGTGCCAGCAGCCCGTCAGGGCAATATGGCTACACCTTC
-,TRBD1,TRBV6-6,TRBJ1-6,CASSPGTGPSPLHF,TGTGCCAGCAGCCCCGGGACAGGGCCTTCACCCCTCCACTTT
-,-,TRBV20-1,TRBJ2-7,CSALFVLEQYF,TGCAGTGCGCTTTTCGTCCTCGAGCAGTACTTC
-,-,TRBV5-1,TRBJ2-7,CASSWGGAANYEQYF,TGCGCCAGCAGCTGGGGGGGGGCGGCTAACTACGAGCAGTACTTC
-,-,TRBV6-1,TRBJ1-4,CASSEKNEKLFF,TGTGCCAGCAGTGAAAAAAATGAAAAACTGTTTTTT
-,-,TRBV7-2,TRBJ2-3,CASSLRSTSTDTQYF,TGTGCCAGCAGCTTAAGGTCTACTAGCACAGATACGCAGTATTTT
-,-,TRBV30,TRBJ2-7,CAWSSQGYHEQYF,TGTGCCTGGAGTTCGCAGGGTTACCACGAGCAGTACTTC
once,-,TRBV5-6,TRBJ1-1,CASSLLRSWAFF,TGTGCCAGCAGCTTGTTGAGGTCTTGGGCTTTCTTT
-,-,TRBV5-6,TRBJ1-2,CASSLGWYGYTF,TGTGCCAGCAGCTTGGGCTGGTATGGCTACACCTTC
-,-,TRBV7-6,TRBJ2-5,CASSTYRGYRDF,TGTGCCAGCAGTACGTACCGGGGGTACCGGGACTTC
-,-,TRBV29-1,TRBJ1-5,CSVAGDFSNQPQHF,TGCAGCGTTGCGGGAGACTTTAGCAATCAGCCCCAGCATTTT